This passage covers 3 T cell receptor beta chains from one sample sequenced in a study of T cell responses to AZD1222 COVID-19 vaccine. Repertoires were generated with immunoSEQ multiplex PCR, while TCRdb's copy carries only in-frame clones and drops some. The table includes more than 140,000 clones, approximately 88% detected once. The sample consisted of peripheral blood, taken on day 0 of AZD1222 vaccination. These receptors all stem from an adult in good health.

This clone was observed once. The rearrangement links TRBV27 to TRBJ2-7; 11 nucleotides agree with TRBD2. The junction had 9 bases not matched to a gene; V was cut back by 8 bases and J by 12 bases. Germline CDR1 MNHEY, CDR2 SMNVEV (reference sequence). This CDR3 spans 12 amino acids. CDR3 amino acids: CASWGLADQVYF. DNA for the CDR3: TGTGCCAGCTGGGGACTAGCGGATCAAGTGTACTTC.

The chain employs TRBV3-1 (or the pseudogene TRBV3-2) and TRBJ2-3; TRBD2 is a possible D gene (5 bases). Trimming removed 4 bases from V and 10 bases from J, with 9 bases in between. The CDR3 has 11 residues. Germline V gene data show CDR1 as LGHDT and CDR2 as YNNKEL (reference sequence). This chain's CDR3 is CASSRGYAQYF. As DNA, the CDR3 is TGTGCCAGCAGCCGCGGGTATGCGCAGTATTTT.

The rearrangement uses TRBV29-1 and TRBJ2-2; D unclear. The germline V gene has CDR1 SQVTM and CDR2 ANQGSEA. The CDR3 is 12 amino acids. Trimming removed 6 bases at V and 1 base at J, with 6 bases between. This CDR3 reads CSVSENTGELFF. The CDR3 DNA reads TGCAGCGTATCGGAGAACACCGGGGAGCTGTTTTTT.